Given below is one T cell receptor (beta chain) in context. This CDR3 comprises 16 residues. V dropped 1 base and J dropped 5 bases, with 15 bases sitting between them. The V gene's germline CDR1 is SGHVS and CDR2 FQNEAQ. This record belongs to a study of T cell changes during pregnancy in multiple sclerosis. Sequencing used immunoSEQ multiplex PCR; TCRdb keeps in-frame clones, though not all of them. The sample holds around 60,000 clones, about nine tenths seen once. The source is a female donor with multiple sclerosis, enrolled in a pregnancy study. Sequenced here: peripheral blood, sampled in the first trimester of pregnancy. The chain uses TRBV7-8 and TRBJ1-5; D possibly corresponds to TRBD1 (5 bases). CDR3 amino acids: CASSLVWWGGDQPQHF. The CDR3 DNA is TGTGCCAGCAGCTTAGTATGGTGGGGCGGGGATCAGCCCCAGCATTTT.